This T cell receptor (beta chain) was observed in a study of blood T cell repertoires in COVID-19. The CDR3 runs 14 residues. This table comes from immunoSEQ multiplex PCR, and its TCRdb copy is limited to in-frame clones, with some not included. The sample has under 400,000 clones; about 91% are singletons. This sequence originates from a woman aged 25 to 39 with COVID-19, enrolled during active disease. The sequenced sample was peripheral blood. The chain employs TRBV21-1 and TRBJ2-2; TRBD2 was called by the table and not checked on the DNA. TRBV21-1 is reported as a pseudogene. CDR3 DNA sequence: TGTCCCCAGCCTTTTAGCACCGAGACCGGGGAGCTGTTTTTT. Protein: CPQPFSTETGELFF.